The sequence of this TCR beta chain was determined in a study of cytomegalovirus exposure and HLA in healthy donors. For the study at large: Earlier, 117 million unique TCR beta sequences were recovered from around 200 million T cells by an analysis. Inside one of the first data releases sat roughly 80 million unique TCRs taken from HLA-typed donors.

The CDR3 has 14 amino acids. Looked up from germline, CDR1 is SGHTA and CDR2 is FQGTGA. J lost 4 bases, V lost 3 bases, and 3 bases had no gene match. Study-wide results and caveats: Later analysis indicated greater clonal expansion among HLA-associated TCR beta chains than among equally common other chains. Rare sequences made up most TCRs, while some public TCRs were found in many donors.

PCR was performed using 60 Vbeta and 13 Jbeta primers. Measured with immunoSEQ multiplex PCR; TCRdb has only the in-frame clones, and not every one. Of 100,000 or so clones listed, around 80% are singletons. This clone was observed once. No antigen is known for it. The sequencing sample was made of PBMCs. This chain links TRBV7-3 with TRBJ2-5; 9 bases are a match to TRBD2. The clonotype comes from a man in his thirties or forties in good health and CMV-seropositive. CDR3 sequence (DNA): TGTGCCAGCAGCTTGAGCGGGGGGCCAGAGACCCAGTACTTC. It translates to CASSLSGGPETQYF.